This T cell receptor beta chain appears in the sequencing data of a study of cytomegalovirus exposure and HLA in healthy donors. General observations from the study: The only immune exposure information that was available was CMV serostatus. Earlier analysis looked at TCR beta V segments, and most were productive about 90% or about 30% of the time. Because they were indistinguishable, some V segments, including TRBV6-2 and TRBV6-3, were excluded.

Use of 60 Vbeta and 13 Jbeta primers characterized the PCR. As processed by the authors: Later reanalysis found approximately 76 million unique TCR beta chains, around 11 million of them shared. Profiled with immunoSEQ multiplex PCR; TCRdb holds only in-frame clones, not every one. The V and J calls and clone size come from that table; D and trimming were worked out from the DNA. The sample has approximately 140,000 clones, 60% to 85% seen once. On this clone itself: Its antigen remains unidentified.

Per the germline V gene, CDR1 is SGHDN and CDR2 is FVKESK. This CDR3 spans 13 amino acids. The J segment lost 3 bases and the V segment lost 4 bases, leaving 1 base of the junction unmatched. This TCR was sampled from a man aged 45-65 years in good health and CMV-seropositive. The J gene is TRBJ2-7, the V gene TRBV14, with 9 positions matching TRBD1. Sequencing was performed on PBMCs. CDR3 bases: TGTGCCAGCAGCCGGGACAGGGTCTACGAGCAGTACTTC. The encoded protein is CASSRDRVYEQYF. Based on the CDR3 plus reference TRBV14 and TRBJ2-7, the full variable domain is EAGVTQFPSHSVIEKGQTVTLRCDPISGHDNLYWYRRVMGKEIKFLLHFVKESKQDESGMPNNRFLAERTGGTYSTLKVQPAELEDSGVYFCASSRDRVYEQYFGPGTRLTVT.